The 27 T cell receptor beta chains presented below share a single source sample, sequenced in a study of T cell responses to AZD1222 COVID-19 vaccine. Libraries were prepared by immunoSEQ multiplex PCR; TCRdb keeps only in-frame clonotypes and omits some of them. The sample holds approximately 120,000 clones, just over 90% seen once. The sequencing used peripheral blood, collected on day 0 of AZD1222 vaccination. Receptors originate from an adult in good health.

V usage is TRBV19 and J usage is TRBJ2-5; tentative D call: TRBD1 (5 bases). This CDR3 contains 13 residues. The V end lost 0 bases, the J end lost 7 bases, and 9 bases lay between the germline ends. Germline CDR1 is LNHDA and CDR2 is SQIVND (reference sequence). In DNA form, the CDR3 reads TGTGCCAGTAGTATAGACAGGGTGTCGACCCAGTACTTC. This codes for CASSIDRVSTQYF.

The rearrangement joins TRBV19 to TRBJ1-5; TRBD1 aligns across 8 bases. This CDR3 has 15 residues. The germline V gene has CDR1 LNHDA and CDR2 SQIVND (reference sequence). V gave up 6 bases and J gave up 2 bases; unmatched junction bases: 6. The CDR3 region is CASSPDRARNQPQHF. For the CDR3, the DNA is TGTGCCAGTAGCCCGGACAGGGCTCGCAATCAGCCCCAGCATTTT.

The chain carries TRBV27 and TRBJ1-2; 7 bases map to TRBD1. The length of the CDR3 is 13 residues. V was clipped by 5 bases and J by 4 bases; unmatched bases: 4. CDR1 MNHEY and CDR2 SMNVEV come from the germline V gene (reference sequence). The CDR3 sequence: CASSDRARYGYTF. DNA for the CDR3: TGTGCCAGCAGTGACAGGGCCCGCTATGGCTACACCTTC.

The sample holds one count of this clone. The chain recombines TRBV27 with TRBJ2-7, with D unclear. Germline-derived CDR1 and CDR2 are MNHEY and SMNVEV (reference sequence). V shed 5 bases and J shed 1 base, with 12 bases lying between them. The CDR3 is 14 residues long. The CDR3 nucleotides read TGTGCCAGCAGTGAGTTCCTAGGTTCCTACGAGCAGTACTTC. Encoded protein: CASSEFLGSYEQYF.

This chain joins TRBV19 and TRBJ1-2, with D unresolved. Trimming removed 7 bases from V and 2 bases from J, with 11 bases in between. Germline V gene data show CDR1 as LNHDA and CDR2 as SQIVND (reference sequence). The CDR3 extends over 13 amino acids. The CDR3, as DNA: TGTGCCAGTAATCGGGGAAGCAACTATGGCTACACCTTC. Translated, it gives CASNRGSNYGYTF.

The chain carries TRBV4-1 and TRBJ1-1, with D unclear. The germline V and J ends were trimmed by 0 bases and 1 base, with 9 bases remaining between them. Germline V lookup: CDR1 MGHRA, CDR2 YSYEKL. This CDR3 comprises 15 residues. The CDR3 sequence is CASSQDGLGNTEAFF. DNA of the CDR3: TGCGCCAGCAGCCAAGATGGGCTTGGGAACACTGAAGCTTTCTTT.

The rearrangement uses TRBV7-3 and TRBJ2-5, with TRBD1 matching over 8 bases. This CDR3 contains 15 residues. CDR1 SGHTA and CDR2 FQGTGA come from the germline V gene. V gave up 5 bases and J gave up 2 bases; unmatched junction bases: 7. The CDR3 DNA follows: TGTGCCAGCAGCACCGGACAGGGTGGTCAAGAGACCCAGTACTTC. Residues: CASSTGQGGQETQYF.

The V and J genes are TRBV6-5 and TRBJ1-2; 7 bases agree with TRBD1. The CDR3 is 13 residues long. Germline CDR1 and CDR2: MNHEY and SVGAGI. Losses at the gene ends were 6 bases for V and 5 bases for J; bases not matched to a gene: 6. In DNA, the CDR3 is TGTGCCAGCAGAGGGGGCTTAATATATGGCTACACCTTC. This gives the protein CASRGGLIYGYTF.

The CDR3 loop reads CASAPLENTEAFF. CDR3 nucleotides: TGTGCCAGCGCCCCTTTAGAGAACACTGAAGCTTTCTTT. V usage is TRBV6-5 and J usage is TRBJ1-1, with unresolved D. The CDR3 is 13 amino acids. CDR1 and CDR2 from the germline V gene are MNHEY and SVGAGI. V shed 8 bases and J shed 1 base, with 11 bases lying between them.

This clone was seen a single time. V is TRBV10-3 and J is TRBJ2-7, with 8 bases fitting TRBD2. J lost 1 base, V lost 0 bases, and 5 bases had no gene match. The CDR3 runs 16 residues. Germline V CDR1 and CDR2: ENHRY, SYGVKD. CDR3 sequence reads: CAISESAGGISYEQYF. The CDR3 DNA sequence: TGTGCCATCAGTGAGTCGGCGGGGGGCATATCCTACGAGCAGTACTTC.

The rearrangement joins TRBV3-1 (or the pseudogene TRBV3-2) to TRBJ1-4; 7 bases are shared with TRBD1. The CDR3 spans 18 residues. CDR1 is LGHDT and CDR2 is YNNKEL in the germline V gene (reference sequence). V was clipped by 1 base and J by 5 bases; unmatched bases: 13. Here the CDR3 DNA reads TGTGCCAGCAGCCAAGCGTGGGGACAGCTGGTAAAAAATGAAAAACTGTTTTTT. Protein sequence: CASSQAWGQLVKNEKLFF.

CDR3 loop: CASSWGFQAGTEAFF. In DNA form, the CDR3 reads TGTGCCAGCAGTTGGGGGTTTCAAGCGGGCACTGAAGCTTTCTTT. The rearrangement links TRBV27 to TRBJ1-1; TRBD1 is a possible D gene (5 bases). This CDR3 is 15 amino acids long. Germline V CDR1 and CDR2: MNHEY, SMNVEV (reference sequence). Trimming left V 4 bases short and J 4 bases short, with 16 bases between.

This chain uses TRBV29-1 with TRBJ1-2; 9 bases map to TRBD1. Per germline, CDR1 SQVTM and CDR2 ANQGSEA. The CDR3 has 14 amino acids. The V gene end was trimmed by 5 bases and the J gene end by 6 bases; junction bases not matched to a gene: 10. CDR3 sequence reads: CSVLIATGGNGYTF. CDR3 in DNA: TGCAGCGTTCTAATTGCGACAGGGGGTAATGGCTACACCTTC.

This clone was counted a single time. This chain uses TRBV5-1 with TRBJ1-4; perhaps TRBD1 as D (5 bases). CDR3 length: 17 residues. The germline gives CDR1 SGHRS, CDR2 YFSETQ. Trimming took 0 bases from V and 0 from J, leaving 12 bases between them. The CDR3 sequence is CASSLAGTGSTNEKLFF. DNA for the CDR3: TGCGCCAGCAGCTTGGCCGGGACCGGATCAACTAATGAAAAACTGTTTTTT. Full variable domain (outside the CDR3, taken from reference TRBV5-1 and TRBJ1-4): KAGVTQTPRYLIKTRGQQVTLSCSPISGHRSVSWYQQTPGQGLQFLFEYFSETQRNKGNFPGRFSGRQFSNSRSEMNVSTLELGDSALYLCASSLAGTGSTNEKLFFGSGTQLSVL.

This clone has more than one count but fewer than ten. The chain recombines TRBV7-2 with TRBJ2-7, with 8 bases lining up with TRBD1. The CDR3 totals 15 residues. After removal of 5 bases from V and 1 base from J, the junction contained 7 bases not matched to a gene. CDR1 and CDR2 from the germline V gene are SGHTA and FQGNSA. The CDR3 nucleotides read TGTGCCAGCAGCACGACAGGGGTCCGATCCTACGAGCAGTACTTC. Its protein is CASSTTGVRSYEQYF.

The chain couples TRBV27 to TRBJ2-5; tentative D call: TRBD2 (6 bases). Germline V lookup: CDR1 MNHEY, CDR2 SMNVEV (reference sequence). The CDR3 length is 10 residues. V dropped 11 bases and J dropped 5 bases, with 9 bases sitting between them. The chain's CDR3 is CAAGRETQYF. The CDR3 DNA reads TGTGCCGCGGGGCGGGAGACCCAGTACTTC.

The chain recombines TRBV12-3 or TRBV12-4 with TRBJ1-2; possible D gene TRBD1, 6 bases. CDR3 length: 13 amino acids. Trimming took 5 bases from V and 0 from J, leaving 7 bases between them. The CDR3 region is CASSGQTNYGYTF. The DNA for the CDR3 is TGTGCCAGCAGTGGACAGACTAACTATGGCTACACCTTC.

The chain combines TRBV4-3 with TRBJ1-3, with a possible D match to TRBD1 (5 bases). Germline values: CDR1 LGHNA, CDR2 YSLEER. The ends were cut back, 1 base at V and 2 bases at J, with 9 bases in the middle. CDR3 size: 15 residues. The CDR3 nucleotides are TGCGCCAGCAGCCAAGGGGTAGGGGCTGGAAACACCATATATTTT. It translates to CASSQGVGAGNTIYF.

The chain carries TRBV15 and TRBJ2-6; D unclear. The CDR3 totals 12 residues. Germline loops: CDR1 LNHNV, CDR2 YYDKDF (reference sequence). V lost 0 bases and J 12 bases, leaving 6 bases between the germline ends. This CDR3 reads CATSRDMGVLTF. The CDR3, as DNA: TGTGCCACCAGCAGAGATATGGGCGTCCTGACTTTC.

The rearrangement uses TRBV4-1 and TRBJ2-5; 7 nucleotides match TRBD2. With 0 bases clipped from V and 5 bases from J, the junction kept 9 bases outside the gene matches. CDR3 length: 16 amino acids. Germline V lookup: CDR1 MGHRA, CDR2 YSYEKL. CDR3: CASSQEFGGEGETQYF. DNA for the CDR3: TGCGCCAGCAGCCAAGAATTCGGCGGGGAGGGTGAGACCCAGTACTTC.

This chain connects TRBV18 to TRBJ2-7; tentative D call: TRBD1 (5 bases). The V gene's germline CDR1 is KGHSH and CDR2 LQKENI. The CDR3 is 14 residues long. Trimming removed 6 bases from V and 3 bases from J, with 15 bases in between. The CDR3 nucleotides read TGTGCCAGCTCCCCCACACAGGTTAGCTACGAGCAGTACTTC. The encoded protein is CASSPTQVSYEQYF.

The gene calls are TRBV9 and TRBJ1-2, with D perhaps TRBD1 (5 bases). This CDR3 is built from 14 residues. The germline V gene encodes CDR1 SGDLS and CDR2 YYNGEE. V lost 3 bases and J lost 4, with 13 bases in between. CDR3 sequence: CASSASGRSYGYTF. The CDR3 DNA follows: TGTGCCAGCAGCGCCTCGGGACGGAGCTATGGCTACACCTTC. Complete variable domain (other parts from reference TRBV9 and TRBJ1-2): DSGVTQTPKHLITATGQRVTLRCSPRSGDLSVYWYQQSLDQGLQFLIQYYNGEERAKGNILERFSAQQFPDLHSELNLSSLELGDSALYFCASSASGRSYGYTFGSGTRLTVV.

Only one count was recorded for this clone. The chain links TRBV7-2 to TRBJ2-7; D possibly uses TRBD1 or TRBD2 (5 bases each). Trimming stripped 1 base from V and 4 bases from J, with 14 bases between. The CDR3 sequence is 15 residues long. Germline CDR1 and CDR2: SGHTA and FQGNSA. This chain's CDR3 is CASSLVGTEPYEQYF. CDR3 nucleotides: TGTGCCAGCAGCTTAGTCGGGACGGAACCTTACGAGCAGTACTTC. Full variable domain (rest looked up from reference TRBV7-2 and TRBJ2-7): GAGVSQSPSNKVTEKGKDVELRCDPISGHTALYWYRQSLGQGLEFLIYFQGNSAPDKSGLPSDRFSAERTGGSVSTLTIQRTQQEDSAVYLCASSLVGTEPYEQYFGPGTRLTVT.

The CDR3 region has the DNA TGTGCCAGCAGCTTAGATCAGGGGAGGTACGAGCAGTACTTC. Translated, it gives CASSLDQGRYEQYF. The chain employs TRBV11-2 and TRBJ2-7, with D tentatively TRBD1 or TRBD2 (6 bases each). There are 14 residues in the CDR3. Germline V gene sequence: CDR1 SGHAT, CDR2 FQNNGV. Trimming took 0 bases from V and 4 from J, leaving 10 bases between them.

V gene TRBV7-2 combines with J gene TRBJ2-7; D ambiguous. Germline V gene sequence: CDR1 SGHTA, CDR2 FQGNSA. Trimming took off 2 bases at V and 0 bases at J, with 8 bases between the two ends. CDR3 length: 14 amino acids. The CDR3 DNA sequence: TGTGCCAGCAGCTTAACATCGAGCTCCTACGAGCAGTACTTC. Its protein is CASSLTSSSYEQYF.

In its sample, this clone was seen once. This chain links TRBV9 with TRBJ1-2, with TRBD1 as a possible D gene (5 bases). Germline CDR1 is SGDLS and CDR2 is YYNGEE. There are 15 residues in the CDR3. V gave up 0 bases and J gave up 3 bases, with 12 bases separating them. CDR3 DNA sequence: TGTGCCAGCAGCGTAGATTTAGGGGTCGACTATGGCTACACCTTC. This encodes CASSVDLGVDYGYTF.

Only one count was recorded for this clone. The chain employs TRBV7-8 and TRBJ2-7; D not resolved. The CDR3 length is 13 residues. V gave up 4 bases and J gave up 3 bases, with 10 bases separating them. The germline CDR1 and CDR2 sequences are SGHVS and FQNEAQ. This chain's CDR3 is CASSSSRNYEQYF. DNA of the CDR3: TGTGCCAGCAGCTCCTCTCGAAACTACGAGCAGTACTTC.